The next 32 T cell receptor beta chains were all read from a single sample in a study of blood T cell repertoires in COVID-19. Only in-frame clones appear in the TCRdb table, and some are missing; sequencing was by immunoSEQ multiplex PCR. Of about 430,000 clones in the sample, about 88% were seen once. Sequencing used PBMCs or T cells enriched from blood (not recorded which). Source of these receptors: a woman under 30 who had been exposed to COVID-19.

This sequence joins TRBV3-1 (or the pseudogene TRBV3-2) and TRBJ2-7; 14 nucleotides align to TRBD2. This CDR3 region has 16 residues. After removal of 7 bases from V and 2 bases from J, the junction contained 7 bases not matched to a gene. Germline lookup yields CDR1 LGHDT and CDR2 YNNKEL (reference sequence). CDR3 nucleotides: TGTGCCAGCACCCCAGGGACTAGCGGGGGAACCTACGAGCAGTACTTC. Its translation: CASTPGTSGGTYEQYF.

The V and J genes are TRBV28 and TRBJ2-7, with 8 bases aligning to TRBD1. This CDR3 is 15 amino acids long. Germline CDR1 reads MDHEN; CDR2 reads SYDVKM. J lost 5 bases, V lost 5 bases, and 11 bases had no gene match. This chain's CDR3 is CASSTTGVGIHEQYF. CDR3 DNA: TGTGCCAGCAGTACGACAGGGGTGGGTATCCACGAGCAGTACTTC.

The gene calls are TRBV10-1 and TRBJ2-7; TRBD1 aligns across 7 bases. Germline V gives CDR1 WNHNN, CDR2 SYGVQD (reference sequence). V gave up 0 bases and J gave up 6 bases; unmatched junction bases: 8. This CDR3 contains 15 residues. For the CDR3, the DNA is TGCGCCAGCAGTGAGTCAGAGGGGGCAGTGAGCGAGCAGTACTTC. Protein: CASSESEGAVSEQYF.

The CDR3 bases are TGTGCCAGTAGTATACAGGGGTTCTCCTACAATGAGCAGTTCTTC. Translating gives CASSIQGFSYNEQFF. The rearrangement joins TRBV19 to TRBJ2-1, with D tentatively TRBD1 (6 bases). V was pared by 2 bases and J by 0 bases, with 8 bases between. The CDR3 covers 15 residues. Germline loops: CDR1 LNHDA, CDR2 SQIVND (reference sequence).

The rearrangement links TRBV5-6 to TRBJ2-7, with D maybe TRBD1 (6 bases). V was shortened by 1 base and J by 6 bases, with 20 bases between the two germline ends. Germline CDR1 is SGHDT and CDR2 is YYEEEE. The CDR3 is 16 residues long. DNA of the CDR3: TGTGCCAGCAGCTTGTGGTCGGGACAAGGTCCAAGCGAGCAGTACTTC. This encodes CASSLWSGQGPSEQYF. The full variable domain, with the rest looked up from reference TRBV5-6 and TRBJ2-7, is DAGVTQSPTHLIKTRGQQVTLRCSPKSGHDTVSWYQQALGQGPQFIFQYYEEEERQRGNFPDRFSGHQFPNYSSELNVNALLLGDSALYLCASSLWSGQGPSEQYFGPGTRLTVT.

The rearrangement joins TRBV29-1 to TRBJ1-2, with 8 nucleotides matching TRBD1. Germline lookup yields CDR1 SQVTM and CDR2 ANQGSEA. V gave up 1 base and J gave up 5 bases; unmatched junction bases: 6. The CDR3 covers 14 residues. This chain's CDR3 is CSVEATGGYYGYTF. The CDR3 DNA sequence: TGCAGCGTTGAAGCTACAGGGGGATATTATGGCTACACCTTC.

This clone was seen ten or more times. This chain joins TRBV6-2 or TRBV6-3 and TRBJ2-3, with D unclear. The CDR3 runs 14 residues. Germline values: CDR1 MNHEY, CDR2 SVGEGT. V was trimmed by 5 bases and J by 0 bases, leaving 9 bases between them. CDR3 DNA sequence: TGTGCCAGCAGTCCCCCAGGAAGCACAGATACGCAGTATTTT. Encoded protein: CASSPPGSTDTQYF.

The chain uses TRBV13 and TRBJ2-7; possibly TRBD2 for D (5 bases). CDR3 length equals 16 residues. The V gene's germline CDR1 is PRHDT and CDR2 FYEKMQ (reference sequence). With 4 bases removed from V and 4 bases from J, the gap between germline ends came to 20 bases. The CDR3 nucleotides read TGTGCCAGCAGCTCCCTCACTGGACTCGCGGATTACGAGCAGTACTTC. Its translation is CASSSLTGLADYEQYF. Combining the CDR3 with reference TRBV13 and TRBJ2-7 gives the whole variable domain AAGVIQSPRHLIKEKRETATLKCYPIPRHDTVYWYQQGPGQDPQFLISFYEKMQSDKGSIPDRFSAQQFSDYHSELNMSSLELGDSALYFCASSSLTGLADYEQYFGPGTRLTVT.

V and J are TRBV7-2 and TRBJ1-1; no reliable D call. The germline V gene encodes CDR1 SGHTA and CDR2 FQGNSA. V shed 6 bases and J shed 0 bases, with 5 bases lying between them. CDR3 size: 12 residues. This CDR3 reads CASRRLNTEAFF. The CDR3 nucleotides are TGTGCCAGCAGACGGTTGAACACTGAAGCTTTCTTT. Supplemented by reference TRBV7-2 and TRBJ1-1, the full variable domain reads GAGVSQSPSNKVTEKGKDVELRCDPISGHTALYWYRQSLGQGLEFLIYFQGNSAPDKSGLPSDRFSAERTGGSVSTLTIQRTQQEDSAVYLCASRRLNTEAFFGQGTRLTVV.

V is TRBV6-5 and J is TRBJ1-2; D unclear. Germline lookup yields CDR1 MNHEY and CDR2 SVGAGI. Trimming shortened V by 2 bases and J by 5 bases, and 9 bases separated the two germline ends. The CDR3 sequence is 13 residues long. In DNA form, the CDR3 reads TGTGCCAGCAGTTACACCCGGGAATATGGCTACACCTTC. Protein product: CASSYTREYGYTF.

The gene calls are TRBV19 and TRBJ2-3; D might be TRBD1 (6 bases). The CDR3 length is 15 residues. Germline loops: CDR1 LNHDA, CDR2 SQIVND (reference sequence). Trimming left V 6 bases short and J 3 bases short, with 16 bases between. CDR3 in DNA: TGTGCCAGTAGGCGCTCCCAGGGGCCGACAGATACGCAGTATTTT. This sequence encodes CASRRSQGPTDTQYF.

The V and J genes are TRBV6-5 and TRBJ1-5; D is undetermined. This CDR3 spans 15 amino acids. The V end was cut by 0 bases, the J end by 1 base, with 7 bases between. Per germline, CDR1 MNHEY and CDR2 SVGAGI. The CDR3 loop is CASSYSFGSNQPQHF. CDR3 bases: TGTGCCAGCAGTTACTCGTTCGGGAGCAATCAGCCCCAGCATTTT.

The rearrangement joins TRBV4-1 to TRBJ1-4; weak D call: TRBD1 (5 bases). Trimming pared 0 bases from V and 4 bases from J, leaving 9 bases between. Germline V gene lookup returns CDR1 MGHRA and CDR2 YSYEKL. CDR3 length: 15 amino acids. CDR3 amino acids: CASSQERGNNEKLFF. As DNA, the CDR3 is TGCGCCAGCAGCCAAGAAAGGGGAAATAATGAAAAACTGTTTTTT.

This clone was found a few times. The rearrangement uses TRBV20-1 and TRBJ2-1, with TRBD2 matching over 7 bases. Germline CDR1 is DFQATT and CDR2 is SNEGSKA (reference sequence). CDR3 length: 15 amino acids. J gave up 4 bases and V 3 bases, and 9 bases lay outside the gene matches. CDR3 sequence (DNA): TGCAGTGCTAGTGAAGCGGCTAGCGGTTACAATGAGCAGTTCTTC. Translation: CSASEAASGYNEQFF.

The sample holds one count of this clone. This sequence joins TRBV9 and TRBJ1-2; tentative D call: TRBD1 (6 bases). Germline lookup yields CDR1 SGDLS and CDR2 YYNGEE. The CDR3 has 13 residues. The V end lost 0 bases, the J end lost 7 bases, and 10 bases lay between the germline ends. In DNA form, the CDR3 reads TGTGCCAGCAGCGTAGTACAGGGTCGTGGCTACACCTTC. The encoded protein is CASSVVQGRGYTF.

This sequence joins TRBV6-1 and TRBJ2-5; D might be TRBD1 (5 bases). V lost 1 base and J lost 0, with 12 bases in between. The CDR3 totals 16 residues. Germline V lookup: CDR1 MNHNS, CDR2 SASEGT. DNA for the CDR3: TGTGCCAGCAGTGAAGGAAGGACACTGTACCAAGAGACCCAGTACTTC. Its protein product is CASSEGRTLYQETQYF.

This clone was recorded many times. The rearrangement joins TRBV6-5 to TRBJ1-6; the match to TRBD1 covers 12 bases. This CDR3 contains 15 residues. CDR1 and CDR2 from the germline V gene are MNHEY and SVGAGI. The junction had 6 bases not matched to a gene; V was cut back by 6 bases and J by 9 bases. The CDR3 reads CASRGGQGASSPLHF. The CDR3 DNA sequence: TGTGCCAGCAGAGGGGGACAGGGGGCGAGTTCACCCCTCCACTTT.

J is TRBJ2-7 and V is TRBV11-1, with TRBD2 identical over 15 bases. CDR3 length equals 16 residues. V shed 6 bases, J shed 3 bases, and the junction held 6 bases outside the gene matches. The germline V gene has CDR1 SGHAT and CDR2 FQDESV (reference sequence). The CDR3 DNA reads as TGTGCCAGCAGTACTGGACTAGCGGGGGGGAACTACGAGCAGTACTTC. Its protein product is CASSTGLAGGNYEQYF.

The J gene is TRBJ1-4, the V gene TRBV14, with unresolved D. Per germline, CDR1 SGHDN and CDR2 FVKESK. CDR3 size: 18 residues. The V end lost 6 bases, the J end lost 5 bases, and 25 bases lay between the germline ends. As DNA, the CDR3 is TGTGCCAGCAGTTCGACTGGGAGAATGTTAAACGGAAATGAAAAACTGTTTTTT. Its protein product is CASSSTGRMLNGNEKLFF. Looking up the rest from reference TRBV14 and TRBJ1-4 gives the full variable domain: EAGVTQFPSHSVIEKGQTVTLRCDPISGHDNLYWYRRVMGKEIKFLLHFVKESKQDESGMPNNRFLAERTGGTYSTLKVQPAELEDSGVYFCASSSTGRMLNGNEKLFFGSGTQLSVL.

The J gene is TRBJ2-5, the V gene TRBV9; D perhaps matches TRBD2 (6 bases). This CDR3 contains 17 residues. V dropped 1 base and J dropped 2 bases, with 18 bases sitting between them. CDR1 and CDR2 (germline): SGDLS, YYNGEE. The CDR3 coding sequence is TGTGCCAGCAGCGTACGTCCCAGCGGGTGGGGACAAGAGACCCAGTACTTC. It specifies CASSVRPSGWGQETQYF.

The rearrangement links TRBV11-2 to TRBJ2-1; D unresolved. The V end was cut by 1 base, the J end by 3 bases, with 4 bases between. Germline assignment: CDR1 SGHAT and CDR2 FQNNGV. The CDR3 is 13 residues long. The CDR3, as DNA: TGTGCCAGCAGCTTAGGACACTACAATGAGCAGTTCTTC. Protein sequence: CASSLGHYNEQFF.

This chain uses TRBV19 with TRBJ2-6; TRBD2 matches 8 bases. This CDR3 has 18 residues. Per the germline V gene, CDR1 is LNHDA and CDR2 is SQIVND (reference sequence). The trim removed 0 bases at V and 1 base at J, leaving 5 bases unmatched. The CDR3 region has the DNA TGTGCCAGTAGTATAGATTTACGGGGGGGTTCTGGGGCCAACGTCCTGACTTTC. Protein product: CASSIDLRGGSGANVLTF.

This clone showed up just a few times. The chain couples TRBV2 to TRBJ1-2; D is unclear. The germline V and J ends were trimmed by 1 base and 6 bases, with 9 bases remaining between them. Germline V gene lookup returns CDR1 SNHLY and CDR2 FYNNEI. The CDR3 consists of 13 residues. CDR3 DNA: TGTGCCAGCAGTGAAGGAGGAAATAATGGCTACACCTTC. It yields the protein CASSEGGNNGYTF.

The CDR3 here is CASNPGQGPYEQYF. As DNA, the CDR3 is TGTGCCAGCAATCCCGGACAGGGCCCCTACGAGCAGTACTTC. This chain uses TRBV6-6 with TRBJ2-7; 8 nucleotides match TRBD1. This CDR3 is 14 amino acids long. Germline loops: CDR1 MNHNY, CDR2 SVGAGI (reference sequence). V shed 7 bases and J 2 bases; nucleotides not matched to a gene: 7.

The chain recombines TRBV2 with TRBJ1-1; 9 bases fit TRBD1. The CDR3 spans 15 residues. V dropped 8 bases and J dropped 3; count of bases not matched to a gene: 10. Germline CDR1 is SNHLY and CDR2 is FYNNEI. The CDR3 DNA reads as TGTGCCAGCGAGAGGCAGGGACAGGGAGACACTGAAGCTTTCTTT. Protein product: CASERQGQGDTEAFF.

The gene calls are TRBV28 and TRBJ2-5; D may be TRBD2 (5 bases). Germline lookup yields CDR1 MDHEN and CDR2 SYDVKM. The CDR3 covers 12 residues. V gave up 4 bases and J gave up 7 bases, with 10 bases separating them. In DNA form, the CDR3 reads TGTGCCAGCAGTTGGGTAAGCGGGACCCAGTACTTC. Its protein is CASSWVSGTQYF.

The rearrangement links TRBV3-1 (or the pseudogene TRBV3-2) to TRBJ2-7, with D possibly being TRBD2 (7 bases). Germline assignment: CDR1 LGHDT and CDR2 YNNKEL (reference sequence). The germline V and J ends were trimmed by 4 bases and 2 bases, with 12 bases remaining between them. The CDR3 length is 14 residues. In DNA, the CDR3 is TGTGCCAGCAGCCGCGGGGGCTCTCCCTACGAGCAGTACTTC. It codes for CASSRGGSPYEQYF.

V gene TRBV12-5 combines with J gene TRBJ2-5; unclear D gene. CDR1 is LGHNT and CDR2 is FRNRAP in the germline V gene. The CDR3 extends over 12 amino acids. V lost 2 bases to trimming and J lost 5 bases, with 6 bases between them. The CDR3 protein is CASGLSMETQYF. CDR3 DNA: TGTGCTAGTGGTTTGTCCATGGAGACCCAGTACTTC.

This clone was picked up one time. The genes are TRBV28 and TRBJ2-7, with D maybe TRBD1 (6 bases). The V gene's germline CDR1 is MDHEN and CDR2 SYDVKM. The CDR3 spans 16 residues. Deletions cut 4 bases from V and 2 bases from J, with 18 bases between. In DNA, the CDR3 is TGTGCCAGCAGTTCGCTTACGACAGGTATGACCTACGAGCAGTACTTC. Translating gives CASSSLTTGMTYEQYF.

This chain connects TRBV7-9 to TRBJ1-2, with D hard to call. Germline values: CDR1 SEHNR, CDR2 FQNEAQ (reference sequence). The CDR3 loop spans 14 amino acids. Trimming cost V 1 base and J 4 bases, with 10 bases left between them. The CDR3 nucleotides read TGTGCCAGCAGCTTAGTAATCCAGTCCTATGGCTACACCTTC. This gives the protein CASSLVIQSYGYTF.

V usage is TRBV6-5 and J usage is TRBJ2-2, with a tentative D call TRBD1 (5 bases). The CDR3 extends over 14 amino acids. V shed 7 bases and J shed 3 bases, with 12 bases lying between them. Germline V lookup: CDR1 MNHEY, CDR2 SVGAGI. CDR3 bases: TGTGCCAGCAATTCACAGACAGACACCGGGGAGCTGTTTTTT. This codes for CASNSQTDTGELFF.

The chain links TRBV19 to TRBJ1-5; 7 positions match TRBD1. The CDR3 totals 16 residues. V dropped 4 bases and J dropped 3; count of bases not matched to a gene: 9. CDR1 and CDR2 (germline): LNHDA, SQIVND (reference sequence). In nucleotides, the CDR3 is TGTGCCAGTAGTACCAGACAGGGTTGGAACAATCAGCCCCAGCATTTT. Protein sequence: CASSTRQGWNNQPQHF.